The entry that follows covers one TCR beta chain sequence. Germline V gene sequence: CDR1 MDHEN, CDR2 SYDVKM. CDR3 size: 13 residues. Trimming took 8 bases from V and 5 from J; bases not matched to a gene: 7. The protocol was immunoSEQ multiplex PCR, while the TCRdb copy is restricted to in-frame clones and leaves out a portion. The sample shows 45,000 to 55,000 clones, 94% of them seen only once. The record originates from a study of OX40 agonist ivuxolimab in advanced cancers. Study context: Among those treated, three patients had partial responses, one with hepatocellular carcinoma and two with cutaneous melanoma.

This TCR was sampled from an adult with an advanced solid tumor such as melanoma, head and neck, liver or kidney cancer. J is TRBJ2-3 and V is TRBV28; 7 nucleotides match TRBD2. Sequencing used CD4+ or CD8+ T cells sorted from blood, obtained in a trial of the OX40 agonist ivuxolimab. The CDR3 sequence: CASVGLVQDTQYF. Written as DNA, the CDR3 is TGTGCCAGCGTTGGACTAGTCCAAGATACGCAGTATTTT.